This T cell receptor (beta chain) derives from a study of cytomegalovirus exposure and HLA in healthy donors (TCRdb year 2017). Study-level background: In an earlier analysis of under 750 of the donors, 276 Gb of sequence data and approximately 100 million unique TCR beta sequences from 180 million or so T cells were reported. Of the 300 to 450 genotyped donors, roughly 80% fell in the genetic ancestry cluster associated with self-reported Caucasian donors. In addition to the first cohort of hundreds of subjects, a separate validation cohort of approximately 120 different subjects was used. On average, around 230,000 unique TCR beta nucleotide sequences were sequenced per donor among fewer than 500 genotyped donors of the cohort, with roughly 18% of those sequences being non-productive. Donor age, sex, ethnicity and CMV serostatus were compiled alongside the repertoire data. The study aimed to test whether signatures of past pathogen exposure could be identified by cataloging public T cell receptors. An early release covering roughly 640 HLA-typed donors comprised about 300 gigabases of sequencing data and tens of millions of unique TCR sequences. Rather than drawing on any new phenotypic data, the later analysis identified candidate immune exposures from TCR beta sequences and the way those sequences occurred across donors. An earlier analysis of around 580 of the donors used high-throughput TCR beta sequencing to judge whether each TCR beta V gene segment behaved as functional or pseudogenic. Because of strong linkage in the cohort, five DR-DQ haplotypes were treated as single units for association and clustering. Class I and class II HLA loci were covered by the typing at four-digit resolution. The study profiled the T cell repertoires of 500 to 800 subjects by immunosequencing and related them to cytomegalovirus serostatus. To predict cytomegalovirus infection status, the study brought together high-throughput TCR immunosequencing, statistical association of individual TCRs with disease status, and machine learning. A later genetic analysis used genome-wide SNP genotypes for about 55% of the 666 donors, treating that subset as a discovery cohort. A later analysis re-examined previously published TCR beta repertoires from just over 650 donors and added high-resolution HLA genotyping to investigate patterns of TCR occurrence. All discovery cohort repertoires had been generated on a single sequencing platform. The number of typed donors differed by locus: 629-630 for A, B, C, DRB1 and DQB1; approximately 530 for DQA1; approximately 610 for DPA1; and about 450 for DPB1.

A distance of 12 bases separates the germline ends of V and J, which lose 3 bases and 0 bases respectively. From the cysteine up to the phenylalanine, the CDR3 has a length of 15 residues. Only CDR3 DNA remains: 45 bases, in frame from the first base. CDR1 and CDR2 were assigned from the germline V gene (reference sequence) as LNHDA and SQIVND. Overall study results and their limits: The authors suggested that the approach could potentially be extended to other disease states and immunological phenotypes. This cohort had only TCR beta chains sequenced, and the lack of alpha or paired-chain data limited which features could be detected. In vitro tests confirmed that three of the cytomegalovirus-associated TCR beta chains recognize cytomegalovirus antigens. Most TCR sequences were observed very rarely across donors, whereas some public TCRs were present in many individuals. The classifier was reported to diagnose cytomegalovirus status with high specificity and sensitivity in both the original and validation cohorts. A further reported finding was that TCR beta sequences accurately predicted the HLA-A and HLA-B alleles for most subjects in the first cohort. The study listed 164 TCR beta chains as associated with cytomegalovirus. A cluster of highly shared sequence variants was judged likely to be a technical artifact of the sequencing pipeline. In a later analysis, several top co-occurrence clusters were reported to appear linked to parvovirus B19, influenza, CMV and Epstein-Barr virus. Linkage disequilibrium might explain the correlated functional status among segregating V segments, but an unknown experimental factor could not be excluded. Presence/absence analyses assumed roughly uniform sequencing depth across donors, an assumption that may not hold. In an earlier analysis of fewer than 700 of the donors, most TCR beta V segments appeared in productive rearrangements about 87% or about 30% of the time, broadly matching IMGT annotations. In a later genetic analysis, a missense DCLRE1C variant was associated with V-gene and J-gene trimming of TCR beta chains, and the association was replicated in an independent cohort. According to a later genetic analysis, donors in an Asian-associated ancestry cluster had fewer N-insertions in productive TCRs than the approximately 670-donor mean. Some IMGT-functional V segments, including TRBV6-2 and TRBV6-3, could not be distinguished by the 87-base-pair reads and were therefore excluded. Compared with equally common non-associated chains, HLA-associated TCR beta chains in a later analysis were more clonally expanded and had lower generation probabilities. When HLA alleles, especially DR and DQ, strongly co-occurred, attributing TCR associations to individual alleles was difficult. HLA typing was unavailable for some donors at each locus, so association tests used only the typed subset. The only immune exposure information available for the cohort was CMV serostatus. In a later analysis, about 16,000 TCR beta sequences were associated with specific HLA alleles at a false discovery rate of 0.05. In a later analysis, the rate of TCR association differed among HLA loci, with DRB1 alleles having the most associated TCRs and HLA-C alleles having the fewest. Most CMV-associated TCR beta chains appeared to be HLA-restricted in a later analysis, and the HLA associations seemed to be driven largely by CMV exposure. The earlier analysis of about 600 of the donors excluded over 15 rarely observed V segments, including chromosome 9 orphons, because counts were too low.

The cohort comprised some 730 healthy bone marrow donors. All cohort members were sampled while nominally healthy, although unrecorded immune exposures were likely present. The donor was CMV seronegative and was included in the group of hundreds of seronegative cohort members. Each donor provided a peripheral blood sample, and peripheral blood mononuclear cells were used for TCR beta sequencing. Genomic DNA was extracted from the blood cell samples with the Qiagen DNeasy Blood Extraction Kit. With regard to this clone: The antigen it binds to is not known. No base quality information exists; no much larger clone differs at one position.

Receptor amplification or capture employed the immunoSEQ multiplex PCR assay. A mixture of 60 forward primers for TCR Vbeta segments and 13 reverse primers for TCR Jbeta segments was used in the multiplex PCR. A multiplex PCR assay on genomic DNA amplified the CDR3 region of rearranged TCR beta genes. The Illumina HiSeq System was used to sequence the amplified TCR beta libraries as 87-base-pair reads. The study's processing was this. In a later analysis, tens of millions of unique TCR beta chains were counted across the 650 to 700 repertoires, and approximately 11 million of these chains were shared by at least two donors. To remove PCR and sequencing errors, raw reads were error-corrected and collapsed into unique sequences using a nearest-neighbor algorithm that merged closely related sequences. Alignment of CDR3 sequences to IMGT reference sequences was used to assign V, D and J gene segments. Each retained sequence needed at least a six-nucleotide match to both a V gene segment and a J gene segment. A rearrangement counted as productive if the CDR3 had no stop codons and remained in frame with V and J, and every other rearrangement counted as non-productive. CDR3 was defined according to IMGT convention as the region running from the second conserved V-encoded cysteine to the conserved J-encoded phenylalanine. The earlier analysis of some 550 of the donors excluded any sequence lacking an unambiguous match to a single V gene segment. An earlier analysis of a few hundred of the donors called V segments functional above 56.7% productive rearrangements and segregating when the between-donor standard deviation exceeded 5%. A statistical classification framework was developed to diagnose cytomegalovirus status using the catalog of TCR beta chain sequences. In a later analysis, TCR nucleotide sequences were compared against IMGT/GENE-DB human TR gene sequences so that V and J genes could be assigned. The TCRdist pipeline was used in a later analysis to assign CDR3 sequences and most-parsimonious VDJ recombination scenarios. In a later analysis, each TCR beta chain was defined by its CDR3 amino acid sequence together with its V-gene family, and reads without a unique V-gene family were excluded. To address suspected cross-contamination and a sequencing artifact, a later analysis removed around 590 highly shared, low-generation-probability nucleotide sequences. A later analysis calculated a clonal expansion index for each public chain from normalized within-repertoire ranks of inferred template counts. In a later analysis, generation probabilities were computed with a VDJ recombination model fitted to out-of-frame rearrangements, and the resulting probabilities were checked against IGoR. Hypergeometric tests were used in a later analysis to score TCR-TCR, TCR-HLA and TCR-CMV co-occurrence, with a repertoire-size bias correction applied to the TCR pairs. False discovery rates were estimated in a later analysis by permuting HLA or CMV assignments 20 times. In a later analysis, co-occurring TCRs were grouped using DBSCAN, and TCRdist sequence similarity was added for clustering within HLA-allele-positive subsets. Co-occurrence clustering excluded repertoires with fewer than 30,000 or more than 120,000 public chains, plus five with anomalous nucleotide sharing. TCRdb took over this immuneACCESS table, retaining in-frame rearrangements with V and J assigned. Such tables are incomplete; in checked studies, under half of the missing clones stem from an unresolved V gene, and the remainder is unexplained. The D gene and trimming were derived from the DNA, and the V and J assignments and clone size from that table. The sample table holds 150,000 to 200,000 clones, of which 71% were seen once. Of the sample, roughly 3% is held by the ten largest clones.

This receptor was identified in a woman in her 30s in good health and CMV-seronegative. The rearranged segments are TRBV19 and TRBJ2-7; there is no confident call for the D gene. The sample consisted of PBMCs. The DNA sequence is TGTGCCAGTAGTATGAGTGACTCACCCTCCTACGAGCAGTACTTC. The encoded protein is CASSMSDSPSYEQYF.